The present T cell receptor (beta chain) was sequenced within a study of PD-1 blockade in classical Hodgkin lymphoma. About the research overall: Nivolumab was administered to patients intravenously at 3 mg/kg every 2 weeks. The study, taken as a whole, reports: CD4+ TCR diversity, unlike CD8+, rose significantly by C4D1. When set against healthy donors, newly diagnosed patients were reported to show lower baseline TCR diversity. Patients who began taking nivolumab under 1 year after ASCT were left out.

Sequencing used immunoSEQ multiplex PCR; TCRdb keeps in-frame clones, though not all of them. The data hold about 44,000 clones, with around three fifths observed a single time. The time point: cycle 4 day 1 (C4D1), after 6 weeks of nivolumab. After autologous stem cell transplantation all patients relapsed, and prior brentuximab vedotin exposure differed between cohorts. On this clone itself: The antigen remains undetermined.

The CDR3 loop spans 13 amino acids. CDR1 and CDR2 (germline): SGHAT, FQNNGV. With 2 bases clipped from V and 7 bases from J, the junction kept 5 bases outside the gene matches. Sample: peripheral blood mononuclear cells (PBMCs), taken before the fourth cycle of nivolumab. This chain joins TRBV11-2 and TRBJ2-7, with 7 nucleotides matching TRBD2. This TCR was sampled from a human donor with classical Hodgkin lymphoma. The CDR3 loop is CASSLTRELEQYF. The CDR3 DNA is TGTGCCAGCAGCTTAACGCGGGAGCTTGAGCAGTACTTC.